This T cell receptor (beta chain) comes out of a study of blood T cell repertoires in COVID-19. Study context: From the United States, Italy and Spain came samples of acute and convalescent COVID-19. The cDNA or gDNA used as material had been derived from T cells, B-cell-depleted T cells, or PBMCs.

Study processing details: From reference gene primer amplification, estimates of nucleated cell counts were derived. Sequencing was performed with immunoSEQ multiplex PCR; in TCRdb, only in-frame clones are kept and a portion is missing. The DNA gave D and trimming, while V, J and clone size come from that table. In the table there are just under 150,000 clones, around nine tenths of which are singletons. Sequenced sample: peripheral blood. The receptor comes from a woman in her fifties or sixties with active or convalescent COVID-19.

CDR3 residues: CASSYRAGPSDTQYF. As DNA, the CDR3 is TGTGCCAGCAGTTATCGGGCGGGGCCGTCAGATACGCAGTATTTT. The chain is built from TRBV6-2 or TRBV6-3 and TRBJ2-3; D possibly corresponds to TRBD2 (6 bases). Between the trimmed V and J ends, which lost 3 bases and 4 bases, there was a span of 14 bases. This CDR3 spans 15 amino acids. Germline V gene sequence: CDR1 MNHEY, CDR2 SVGEGT.